Detailed here is one TCR beta chain. No cognate antigen has been identified for it. Base quality data are lacking; no much larger clone is found one base away. Trimming takes 0 bases from V and 4 bases from J, and the germline ends sit 10 bases apart. Sequences SGHRS (CDR1) and YFSETQ (CDR2) are obtained from the germline V gene. Counted from cysteine to phenylalanine, this CDR3 has 14 amino acids. Of all the DNA, just the CDR3 is kept, 42 bases in frame from base 1. The entry originates in a study of blood T cell repertoires in COVID-19 (dated by TCRdb to between 2020 and 2021). Turning to the overall study: Samples covering the acute and convalescent phases of COVID-19 were provided by collaborators in the United States, Italy and Spain. Samples came from the ongoing ImmuneRACE study (first 160 participants) plus 1,254 subjects from 6 global collaborators. The prospective study material was composed of cDNA or gDNA derived from T cells, B-cell-depleted T cells, or PBMCs. Where available, HLA class I and class II types were taken from metadata supplied by the sample provider and were not determined by assay-based typing. A de-identified subject ID, COVID-19 status, age in years and sex were almost always included in the sample metadata. A freely available public database, intended as a resource for researchers studying the immune response to SARS-CoV-2, is where the repertoires were released. Deeply sampled blood TCRbeta repertoires from subjects exposed to, actively infected with, or recovered from COVID-19 were included in the dataset. The research as a whole found: The amount of clinical and demographic metadata varied by source and participant and was provided uncurated.

Participants in the prospective study were aged roughly 18 to 100 years, lived in 20 to 25 United States geographic areas, and enrolled through a virtual design. In the prospective study, cohorts were assigned on the basis of participant-reported clinical history obtained from a screening survey and a study questionnaire. For ImmuneRACE Cohort 3, a participant was defined as recovered based on two consecutive negative NP/OP PCR tests, clearance by a healthcare professional, or resolution of symptoms. In the prospective study, mobile phlebotomists collected whole blood, serum and a nasopharyngeal or oropharyngeal swab from each participant. Additional blood draws and questionnaires over an approximately 2-month period could optionally be provided by prospective study participants. Prospective study blood samples were shipped either frozen or at room temperature before DNA extraction. The immunoSEQ Assay, a bias-controlled multiplex PCR, was used to amplify TCRbeta CDR3 regions from genomic DNA. The authors processed their data as follows. The number of nucleated cells in each sample was estimated from the amplification of reference gene primers within the assay. Sequence reads were collapsed and filtered to measure the absolute abundance of every unique TCRbeta CDR3 rearrangement. For each sample, productive Simpson clonality was calculated as the square root of Simpson's diversity index across productive rearrangements. Not all clones reach the TCRdb copy of this immuneACCESS table, which keeps in-frame sequences only. Checked studies attribute under half of the gap to unresolved V genes and leave the rest unexplained. That table is the source of V, J and clone size, and D and trimming were worked out from the DNA. The sample table contains fewer than 500,000 clones; only one count was recorded for 80% to 90% of them. The ten largest account for 1.1% of the sample.

The specimen was PBMCs or T cells enriched from blood (not recorded which). The sequence links TRBV5-1 to TRBJ1-2, with the D gene uncertain. This receptor was taken from a man under 40 who had recovered from COVID-19. The DNA sequence reads TGCGCCAGCAGCTTGGACGCGGCTTCCTATGGCTACACCTTC. It encodes CASSLDAASYGYTF. With the portions outside the CDR3 filled from the reference TRBV5-1 and TRBJ1-2 genes, the complete variable region becomes KAGVTQTPRYLIKTRGQQVTLSCSPISGHRSVSWYQQTPGQGLQFLFEYFSETQRNKGNFPGRFSGRQFSNSRSEMNVSTLELGDSALYLCASSLDAASYGYTFGSGTRLTVV.